The clone carrying this T cell receptor (beta chain) came up a few times. Its cognate antigen is unknown. This entry belongs to a study of T cells after yellow fever vaccination. General study points: Overall, a small share of clonotypes was seen in both CD4 and CD8 compartments.

Conversion of TCR transcripts into cDNA relied on 5'RACE template switching, which added a universal primer site and UMIs. TCRdb reanalysed the 5' RACE reads using MiXCR and keeps one entry per CDR3 protein. There are hundreds of thousands of distinct CDR3 sequences in the sample; about 12% occur only once, and more than 13% lies in the top ten. This TCR came from a man aged 25 to 45 who received the YFV17D yellow fever vaccine. Sequencing was performed on PBMCs, taken on the day of the yellow fever booster vaccination.

This chain's CDR3 is CASSLGGRGPSGELFF. For the CDR3, the DNA is TGCGCCAGCAGCTTGGGCGGCAGGGGCCCCTCCGGGGAGCTGTTTTTT. This rearrangement joins TRBV5-1 to TRBJ2-2; possibly TRBD1 for D (6 bases). CDR3 length: 16 residues. With 0 bases removed from V and 6 bases from J, the gap between germline ends came to 15 bases. CDR1 SGHRS and CDR2 YFSETQ come from the germline V gene.